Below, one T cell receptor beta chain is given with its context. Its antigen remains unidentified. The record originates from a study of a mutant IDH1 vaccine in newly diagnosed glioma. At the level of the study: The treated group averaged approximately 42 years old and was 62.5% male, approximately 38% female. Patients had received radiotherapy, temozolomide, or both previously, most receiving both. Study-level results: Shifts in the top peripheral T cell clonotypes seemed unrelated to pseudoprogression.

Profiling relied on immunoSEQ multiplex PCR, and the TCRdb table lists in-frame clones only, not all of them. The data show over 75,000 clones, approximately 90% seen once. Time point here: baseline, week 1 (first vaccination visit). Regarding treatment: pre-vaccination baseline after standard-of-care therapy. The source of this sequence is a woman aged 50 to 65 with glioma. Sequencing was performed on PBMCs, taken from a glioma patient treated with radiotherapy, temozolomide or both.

CDR3 bases: TGTGCCAGCAGCTTAACTACAGGGGGCTATGACGAGCAGTACTTC. This encodes CASSLTTGGYDEQYF. The V call is TRBV7-6, the J call TRBJ2-5, with 9 bases fitting TRBD1. With the DNA end fitting TRBJ2-7 better, the J assignment may be wrong. This CDR3 is 15 amino acids long. In germline, CDR1 is SGHVS, CDR2 FNYEAQ.